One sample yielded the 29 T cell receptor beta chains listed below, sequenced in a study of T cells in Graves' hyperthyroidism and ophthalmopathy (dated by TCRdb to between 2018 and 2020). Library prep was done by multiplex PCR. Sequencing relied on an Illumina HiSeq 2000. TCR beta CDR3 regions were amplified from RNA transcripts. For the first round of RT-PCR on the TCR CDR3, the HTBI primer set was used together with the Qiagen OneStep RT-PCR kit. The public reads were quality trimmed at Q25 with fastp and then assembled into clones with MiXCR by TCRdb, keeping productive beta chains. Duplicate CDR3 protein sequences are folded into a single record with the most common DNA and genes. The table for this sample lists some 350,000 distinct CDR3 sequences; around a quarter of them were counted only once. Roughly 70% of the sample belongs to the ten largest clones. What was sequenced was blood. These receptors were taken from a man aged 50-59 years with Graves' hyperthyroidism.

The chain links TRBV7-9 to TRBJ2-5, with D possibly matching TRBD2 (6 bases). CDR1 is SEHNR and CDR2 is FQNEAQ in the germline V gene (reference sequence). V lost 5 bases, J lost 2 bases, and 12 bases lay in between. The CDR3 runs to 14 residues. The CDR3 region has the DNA TGTGCCAGCAGCCGCGGGACTGTTCAAGAGACCCAGTACTTC. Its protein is CASSRGTVQETQYF. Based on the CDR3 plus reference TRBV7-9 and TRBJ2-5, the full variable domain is DTGVSQNPRHKITKRGQNVTFRCDPISEHNRLYWYRQTLGQGPEFLTYFQNEAQLEKSRLLSDRFSAERPKGSFSTLEIQRTEQGDSAMYLCASSRGTVQETQYFGPGTRLLVL.

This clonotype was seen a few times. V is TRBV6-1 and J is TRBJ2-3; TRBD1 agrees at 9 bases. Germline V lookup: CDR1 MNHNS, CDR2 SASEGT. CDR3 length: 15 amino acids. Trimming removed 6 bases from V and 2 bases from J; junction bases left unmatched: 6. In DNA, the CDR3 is TGTGCCAGCAGCCCCGGGACAGGGAACACAGATACGCAGTATTTT. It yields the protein CASSPGTGNTDTQYF.

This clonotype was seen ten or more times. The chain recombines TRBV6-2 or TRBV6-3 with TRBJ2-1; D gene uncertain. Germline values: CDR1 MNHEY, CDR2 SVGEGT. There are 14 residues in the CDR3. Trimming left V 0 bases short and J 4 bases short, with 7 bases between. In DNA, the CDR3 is TGTGCCAGCAGTTACTCGATGGTTTACAATGAGCAGTTCTTC. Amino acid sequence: CASSYSMVYNEQFF.

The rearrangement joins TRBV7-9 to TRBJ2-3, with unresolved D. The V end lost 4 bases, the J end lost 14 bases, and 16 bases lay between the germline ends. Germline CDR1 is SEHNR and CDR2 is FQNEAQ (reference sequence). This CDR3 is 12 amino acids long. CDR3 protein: CASSSGPRDRYF. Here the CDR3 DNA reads TGTGCCAGCAGCTCCGGGCCTAGGGATCGGTATTTT.

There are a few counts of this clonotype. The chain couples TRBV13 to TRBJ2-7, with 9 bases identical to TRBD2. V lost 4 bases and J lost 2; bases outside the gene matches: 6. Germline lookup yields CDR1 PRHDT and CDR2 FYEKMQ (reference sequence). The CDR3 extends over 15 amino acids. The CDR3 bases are TGTGCCAGCAGCTCCGGGACTAGCAGGGCCTACGAGCAGTACTTC. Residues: CASSSGTSRAYEQYF.

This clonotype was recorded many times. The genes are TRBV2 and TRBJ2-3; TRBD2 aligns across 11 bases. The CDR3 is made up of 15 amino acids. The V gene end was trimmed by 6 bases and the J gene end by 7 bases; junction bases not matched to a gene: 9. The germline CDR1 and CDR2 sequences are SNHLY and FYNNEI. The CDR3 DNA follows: TGTGCCAGCAGCGGTACTAGCGGGGGCACGAATACGCAGTATTTT. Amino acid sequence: CASSGTSGGTNTQYF.

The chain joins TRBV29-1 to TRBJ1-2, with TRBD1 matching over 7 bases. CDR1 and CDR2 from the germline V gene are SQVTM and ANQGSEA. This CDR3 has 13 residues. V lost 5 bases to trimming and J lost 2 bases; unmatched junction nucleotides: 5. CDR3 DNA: TGCAGCGTTACATACAGGGGCAACTATGGCTACACCTTC. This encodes CSVTYRGNYGYTF.

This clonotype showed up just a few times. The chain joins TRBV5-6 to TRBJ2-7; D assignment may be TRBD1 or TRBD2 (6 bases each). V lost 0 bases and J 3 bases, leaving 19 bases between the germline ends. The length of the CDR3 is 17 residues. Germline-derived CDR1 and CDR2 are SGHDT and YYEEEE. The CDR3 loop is CASSLALSGGESYEQYF. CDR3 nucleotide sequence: TGTGCCAGCAGCTTGGCATTATCCGGGGGCGAGAGCTACGAGCAGTACTTC.

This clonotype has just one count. The CDR3 DNA is TGTGCCAGCAGCCTTCATACAGGGGTTGAAGCTTTCTTT. Protein sequence: CASSLHTGVEAFF. This chain uses TRBV3-1 with TRBJ1-1, with 7 bases aligning to TRBD1. V shed 4 bases and J 7 bases; nucleotides not matched to a gene: 6. Germline CDR1 and CDR2: LGHDT and YNNKEL (reference sequence). The CDR3 has 13 amino acids.

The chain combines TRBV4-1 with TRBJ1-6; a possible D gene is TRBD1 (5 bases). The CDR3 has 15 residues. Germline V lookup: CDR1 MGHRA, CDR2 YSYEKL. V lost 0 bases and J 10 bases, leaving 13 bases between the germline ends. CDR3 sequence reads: CASSQEGRVGSPLHF. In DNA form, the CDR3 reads TGCGCCAGCAGCCAAGAAGGCAGGGTAGGATCACCCCTCCACTTT.

DNA for the CDR3: TGTGCCACCAGTAAAGGGATCAATCAGCCCCAGCATTTT. This translates into CATSKGINQPQHF. This sequence joins TRBV15 and TRBJ1-5; D is undetermined. The CDR3 has 13 amino acids. Trimming cost V 6 bases and J 3 bases, with 9 bases left between them. CDR1 and CDR2 from the germline V gene are LNHNV and YYDKDF (reference sequence).

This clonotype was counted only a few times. CDR3 DNA sequence: TGTGCCAGCTCACCAGTCGGTAACACAGATACGCAGTATTTT. Residues: CASSPVGNTDTQYF. The chain carries TRBV18 and TRBJ2-3; D unclear. The CDR3 has 14 amino acids. The V end was cut by 2 bases, the J end by 2 bases, with 8 bases between. Germline assignment: CDR1 KGHSH and CDR2 LQKENI.

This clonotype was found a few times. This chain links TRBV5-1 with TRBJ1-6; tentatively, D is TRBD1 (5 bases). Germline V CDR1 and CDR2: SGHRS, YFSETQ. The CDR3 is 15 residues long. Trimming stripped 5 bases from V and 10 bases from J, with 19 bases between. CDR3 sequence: CASRSGTREASPLHF. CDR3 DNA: TGCGCCAGCAGGTCCGGGACGCGGGAAGCCTCACCCCTCCACTTT.

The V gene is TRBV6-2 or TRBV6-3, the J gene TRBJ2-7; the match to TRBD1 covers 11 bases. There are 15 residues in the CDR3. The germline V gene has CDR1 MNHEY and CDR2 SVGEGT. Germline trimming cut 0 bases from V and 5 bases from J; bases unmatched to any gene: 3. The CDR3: CASSYSGTGGDEQYF. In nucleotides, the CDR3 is TGTGCCAGCAGTTACTCTGGGACAGGGGGAGACGAGCAGTACTTC.

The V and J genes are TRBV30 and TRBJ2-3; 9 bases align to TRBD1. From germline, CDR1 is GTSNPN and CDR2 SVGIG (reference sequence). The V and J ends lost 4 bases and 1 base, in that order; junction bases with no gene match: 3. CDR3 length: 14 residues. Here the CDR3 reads CAWNRDRGTDTQYF. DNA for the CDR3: TGTGCCTGGAACCGGGACAGGGGCACAGATACGCAGTATTTT.

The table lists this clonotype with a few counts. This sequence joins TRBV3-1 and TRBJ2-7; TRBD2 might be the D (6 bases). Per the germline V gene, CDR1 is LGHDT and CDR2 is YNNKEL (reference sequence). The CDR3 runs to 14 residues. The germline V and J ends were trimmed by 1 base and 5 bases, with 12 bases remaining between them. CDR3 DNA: TGTGCCAGCAGCCAAGGGGGACTTCCCCACGAGCAGTACTTC. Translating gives CASSQGGLPHEQYF.

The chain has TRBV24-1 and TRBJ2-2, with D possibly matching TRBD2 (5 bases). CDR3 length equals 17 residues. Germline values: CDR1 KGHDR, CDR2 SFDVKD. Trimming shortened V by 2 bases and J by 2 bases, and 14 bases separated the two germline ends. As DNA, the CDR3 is TGTGCCACCAGTGATTCGGGATGGCAAATAAACACCGGGGAGCTGTTTTTT. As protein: CATSDSGWQINTGELFF.

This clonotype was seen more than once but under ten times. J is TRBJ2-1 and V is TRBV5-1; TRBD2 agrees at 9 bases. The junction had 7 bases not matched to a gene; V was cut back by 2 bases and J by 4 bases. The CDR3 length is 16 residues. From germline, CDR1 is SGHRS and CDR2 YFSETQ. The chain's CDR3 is CASSFEAGGRYNEQFF. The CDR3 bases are TGCGCCAGCAGCTTCGAGGCGGGAGGGAGGTACAATGAGCAGTTCTTC.

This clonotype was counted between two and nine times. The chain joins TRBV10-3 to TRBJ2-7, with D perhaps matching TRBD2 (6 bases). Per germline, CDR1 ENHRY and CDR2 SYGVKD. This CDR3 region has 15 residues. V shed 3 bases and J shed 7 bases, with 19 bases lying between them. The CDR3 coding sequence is TGTGCCATCAGTGATTCGGACAAAGGGAGGCGGGAGCAGTACTTC. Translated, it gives CAISDSDKGRREQYF.

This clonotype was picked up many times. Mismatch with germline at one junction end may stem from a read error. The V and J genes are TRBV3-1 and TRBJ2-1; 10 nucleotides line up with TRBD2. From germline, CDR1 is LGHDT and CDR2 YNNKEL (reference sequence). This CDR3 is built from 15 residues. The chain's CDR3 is CASSQAGGPENEQFF. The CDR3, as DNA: TGTGCCAGCAGTCAAGCGGGAGGGCCGGAAAATGAGCAGTTCTTC.

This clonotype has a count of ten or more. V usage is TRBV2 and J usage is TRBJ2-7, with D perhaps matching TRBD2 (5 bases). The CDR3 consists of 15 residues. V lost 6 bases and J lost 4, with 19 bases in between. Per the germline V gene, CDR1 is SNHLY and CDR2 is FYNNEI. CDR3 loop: CASRRNRDPEYEQYF. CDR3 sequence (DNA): TGTGCCAGCAGAAGAAACCGGGATCCGGAATACGAGCAGTACTTC.

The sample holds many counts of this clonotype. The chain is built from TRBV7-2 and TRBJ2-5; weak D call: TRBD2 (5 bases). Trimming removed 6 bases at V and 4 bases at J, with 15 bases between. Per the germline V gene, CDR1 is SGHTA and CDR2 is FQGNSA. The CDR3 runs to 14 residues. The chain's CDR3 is CASSLLAGGETQYF. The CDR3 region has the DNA TGTGCCAGCAGTTTACTGGCAGGAGGAGAGACCCAGTACTTC. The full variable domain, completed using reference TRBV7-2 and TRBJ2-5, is GAGVSQSPSNKVTEKGKDVELRCDPISGHTALYWYRQSLGQGLEFLIYFQGNSAPDKSGLPSDRFSAERTGGSVSTLTIQRTQQEDSAVYLCASSLLAGGETQYFGPGTRLLVL.

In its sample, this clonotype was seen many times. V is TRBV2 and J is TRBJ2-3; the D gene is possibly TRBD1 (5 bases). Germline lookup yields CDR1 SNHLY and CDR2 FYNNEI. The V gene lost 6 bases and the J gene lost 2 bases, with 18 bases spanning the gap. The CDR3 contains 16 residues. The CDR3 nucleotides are TGTGCCAGCAGAAAGGGGCAATCCACTTACACAGATACGCAGTATTTT. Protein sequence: CASRKGQSTYTDTQYF. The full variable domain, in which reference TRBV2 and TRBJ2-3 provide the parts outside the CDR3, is EPEVTQTPSHQVTQMGQEVILRCVPISNHLYFYWYRQILGQKVEFLVSFYNNEISEKSEIFDDQFSVERPDGSNFTLKIRSTKLEDSAMYFCASRKGQSTYTDTQYFGPGTRLTVL.

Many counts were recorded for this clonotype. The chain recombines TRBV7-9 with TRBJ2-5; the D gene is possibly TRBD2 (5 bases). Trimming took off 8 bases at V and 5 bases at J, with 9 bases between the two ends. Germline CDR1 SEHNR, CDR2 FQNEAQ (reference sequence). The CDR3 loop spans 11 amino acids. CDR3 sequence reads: CASASGETQYF. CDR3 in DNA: TGTGCCAGCGCATCGGGGGAGACCCAGTACTTC.

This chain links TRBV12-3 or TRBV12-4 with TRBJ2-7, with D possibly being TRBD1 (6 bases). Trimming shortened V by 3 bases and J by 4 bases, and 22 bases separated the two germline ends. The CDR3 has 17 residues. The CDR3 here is CASSLGAQGRAGYEQYF. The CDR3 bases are TGTGCCAGCAGTTTGGGCGCACAGGGTCGAGCTGGATACGAGCAGTACTTC.

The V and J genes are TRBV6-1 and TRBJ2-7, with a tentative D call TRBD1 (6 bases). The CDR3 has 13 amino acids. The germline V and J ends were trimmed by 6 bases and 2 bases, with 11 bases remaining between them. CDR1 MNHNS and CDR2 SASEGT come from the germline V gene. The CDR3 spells CASRPGATYEQYF. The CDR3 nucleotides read TGTGCCAGCAGGCCAGGGGCAACCTACGAGCAGTACTTC.

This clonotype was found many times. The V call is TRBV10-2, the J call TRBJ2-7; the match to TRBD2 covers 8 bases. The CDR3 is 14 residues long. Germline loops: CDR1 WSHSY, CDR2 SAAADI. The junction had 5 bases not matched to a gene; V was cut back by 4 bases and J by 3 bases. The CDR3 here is CASSVTGGDYEQYF. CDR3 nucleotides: TGCGCCAGCAGTGTAACGGGAGGGGACTACGAGCAGTACTTC.

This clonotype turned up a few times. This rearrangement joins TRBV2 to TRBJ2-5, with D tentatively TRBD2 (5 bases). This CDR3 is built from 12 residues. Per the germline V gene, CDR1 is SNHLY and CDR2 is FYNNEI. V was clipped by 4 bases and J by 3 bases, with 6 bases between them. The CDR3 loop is CASSGREETQYF. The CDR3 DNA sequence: TGTGCCAGCAGTGGGCGGGAAGAGACCCAGTACTTC.

This CDR3 is CASSPPSKETQYF. The CDR3 DNA reads TGTGCCAGCTCACCACCGTCTAAAGAGACCCAGTACTTC. This chain uses TRBV18 with TRBJ2-5; unclear D gene. The CDR3 runs 13 residues. Trimming pared 0 bases from V and 3 bases from J, leaving 5 bases between. Germline V gives CDR1 KGHSH, CDR2 LQKENI.